The source of this T cell receptor beta chain is a study of blood T cell repertoires in COVID-19 (TCRdb year 2020). Study-level background: Samples from collaborators originated in the United States, Italy and Spain and spanned both the acute and convalescent phases of COVID-19. The prospective study material was composed of cDNA or gDNA derived from T cells, B-cell-depleted T cells, or PBMCs. The dataset comprised deeply sampled blood TCRbeta repertoires from subjects exposed to, actively infected with, or recovered from COVID-19. The repertoires were released in a freely available public database intended as a resource for research on the immune response to SARS-CoV-2. Samples came from the ongoing ImmuneRACE study (first 160 participants) plus 1,254 subjects from 6 global collaborators. Nearly every sample came with metadata listing a de-identified subject ID, COVID-19 status, age in years and sex. Where available, HLA class I and class II types were taken from metadata supplied by the sample provider and were not determined by assay-based typing. Results and caveats for the whole study, not just this receptor: The quantity of clinical and demographic metadata differed by source and by participant and was supplied without curation.

TCRbeta CDR3 regions were amplified from genomic DNA by means of the immunoSEQ Assay, a bias-controlled multiplex PCR. As for the authors' bioinformatics: Nucleated cell counts per sample were estimated from amplification of reference gene primers within the assay. To quantify the absolute abundance of each unique TCRbeta CDR3 rearrangement, sequence reads were collapsed and filtered. Productive Simpson clonality was computed per sample as the square root of Simpson's diversity index over productive rearrangements. Sourced from immuneACCESS, this table was stored by TCRdb with only in-frame sequences that have V and J called. A share of the clones is absent; for the studies checked, an unresolved V gene accounts for under half, and the remainder has no known explanation. That table supplies the V and J calls and clone size; D and trimming were determined from the DNA. A total of 250,000 to 300,000 clones appear in this sample, about 70% of them only once. 2.5% to 4% of the sample goes to the ten largest clones.

Comments on this clone: Its cognate antigen has yet to be identified. The input lacks base qualities; no much larger clone sits a single base away.

Whole blood was collected in K2EDTA tubes by collaborating institutions according to the institutions' own protocols. For TCRbeta analysis, collaborator samples were shipped as frozen whole blood, as isolated PBMCs, or as DNA extracted from either sample type. V is reduced by 2 bases and J by 6 bases, leaving a spacing of 14 bases between them. CDR1 LNHDA and CDR2 SQIVND were looked up in the germline V gene (reference sequence). The CDR3 runs 14 residues from the cysteine to the phenylalanine. Only the CDR3 region is kept as DNA, spanning 42 bases read in frame from base 1. Here the chain combines TRBV19 and TRBJ2-7, with the D gene not clear enough to name. Sequencing used peripheral blood. The TCR originated in a woman aged 80 or over with acute or convalescent COVID-19. The CDR3 reads CASSISGVGFEQYF. The DNA reads TGTGCCAGTAGTATATCTGGAGTTGGGTTCGAGCAGTACTTC.